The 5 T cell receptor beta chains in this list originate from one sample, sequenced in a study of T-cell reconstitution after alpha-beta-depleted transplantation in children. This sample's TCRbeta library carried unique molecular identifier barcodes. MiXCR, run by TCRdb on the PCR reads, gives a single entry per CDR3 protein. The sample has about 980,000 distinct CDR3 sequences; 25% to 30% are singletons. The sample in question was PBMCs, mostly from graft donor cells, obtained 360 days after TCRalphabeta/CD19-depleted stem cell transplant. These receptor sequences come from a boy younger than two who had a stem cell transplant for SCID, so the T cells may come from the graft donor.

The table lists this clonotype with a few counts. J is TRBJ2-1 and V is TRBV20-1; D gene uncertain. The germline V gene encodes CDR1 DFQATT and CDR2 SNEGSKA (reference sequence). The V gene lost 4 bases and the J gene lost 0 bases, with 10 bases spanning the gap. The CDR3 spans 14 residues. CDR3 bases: TGCAGTGCTAAGGATCACCTCTCCTACAATGAGCAGTTCTTC. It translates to CSAKDHLSYNEQFF.

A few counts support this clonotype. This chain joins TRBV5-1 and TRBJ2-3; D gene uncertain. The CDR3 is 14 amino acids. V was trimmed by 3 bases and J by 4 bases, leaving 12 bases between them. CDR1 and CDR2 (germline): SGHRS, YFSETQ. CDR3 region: CASSSVPPADTQYF. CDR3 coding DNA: TGCGCCAGCAGCTCGGTCCCACCCGCAGATACGCAGTATTTT. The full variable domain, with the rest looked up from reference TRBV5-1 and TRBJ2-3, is KAGVTQTPRYLIKTRGQQVTLSCSPISGHRSVSWYQQTPGQGLQFLFEYFSETQRNKGNFPGRFSGRQFSNSRSEMNVSTLELGDSALYLCASSSVPPADTQYFGPGTRLTVL.

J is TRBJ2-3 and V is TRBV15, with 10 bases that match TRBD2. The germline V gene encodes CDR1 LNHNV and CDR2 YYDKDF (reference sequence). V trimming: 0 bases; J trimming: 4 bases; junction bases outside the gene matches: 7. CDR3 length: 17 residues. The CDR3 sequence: CATSREPAGGPADTQYF. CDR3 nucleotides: TGTGCCACCAGCAGAGAACCAGCGGGGGGGCCAGCAGATACGCAGTATTTT.

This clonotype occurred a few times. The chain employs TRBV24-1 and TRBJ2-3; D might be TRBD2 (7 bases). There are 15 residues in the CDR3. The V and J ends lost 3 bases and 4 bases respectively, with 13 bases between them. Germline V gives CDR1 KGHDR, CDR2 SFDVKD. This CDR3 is CATSDPTGRADTQYF. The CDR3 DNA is TGTGCCACCAGTGATCCAACAGGGAGGGCAGATACGCAGTATTTT.

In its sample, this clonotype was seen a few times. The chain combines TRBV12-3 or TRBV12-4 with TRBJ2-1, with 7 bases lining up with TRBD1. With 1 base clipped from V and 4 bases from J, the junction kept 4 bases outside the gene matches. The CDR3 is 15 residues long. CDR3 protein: CASSLGDSRYNEQFF. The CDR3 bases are TGTGCCAGCAGTTTAGGGGACAGCCGGTACAATGAGCAGTTCTTC.